This passage covers 19 T cell receptor beta chains from one sample sequenced in a study of cytomegalovirus exposure and HLA in healthy donors. A multiplex PCR was run with 60 Vbeta primers and 13 Jbeta primers. This table comes from immunoSEQ multiplex PCR, and its TCRdb copy is limited to in-frame clones, with some not included. This sample has almost 200,000 clones, with 85% found just once. The sequencing input was PBMCs. Every receptor here comes from a woman in her 50s in good health and CMV-seronegative.

The count of this clone is one. The chain combines TRBV6-5 with TRBJ1-2; D is perhaps TRBD1 (5 bases). V lost 8 bases and J lost 9, with 13 bases in between. The CDR3 loop spans 11 amino acids. Germline V CDR1 and CDR2: MNHEY, SVGAGI. The CDR3 DNA follows: TGTGCCAGCGTCCGGGGGGATAGCTACACCTTC. Protein sequence: CASVRGDSYTF.

The chain carries TRBV9 and TRBJ2-1; D unclear. The V end was cut by 4 bases, the J end by 9 bases, with 14 bases between. The CDR3 consists of 13 residues. The V gene's germline CDR1 is SGDLS and CDR2 YYNGEE. For the CDR3, the DNA is TGTGCCAGCAGCCCAACGGGTTACGGTGAGCAGTTCTTC. Residues: CASSPTGYGEQFF. The entire variable domain, with the rest obtained from reference TRBV9 and TRBJ2-1, is as follows: DSGVTQTPKHLITATGQRVTLRCSPRSGDLSVYWYQQSLDQGLQFLIQYYNGEERAKGNILERFSAQQFPDLHSELNLSSLELGDSALYFCASSPTGYGEQFFGPGTRLTVL.

The rearrangement uses TRBV7-9 and TRBJ1-5, with D uncertain. The CDR3 runs 17 residues. The V gene's germline CDR1 is SEHNR and CDR2 FQNEAQ (reference sequence). Trimming pared 7 bases from V and 2 bases from J, leaving 21 bases between. CDR3 amino acids: CASTLDPGRDGNQPQHF. DNA for the CDR3: TGTGCCAGCACTCTGGATCCTGGGCGGGATGGCAATCAGCCCCAGCATTTT.

The CDR3 loop reads CASSLTLAGGLNTGELFF. The CDR3 DNA reads TGTGCCAGCTCACTCACCTTAGCGGGAGGGCTGAACACCGGGGAGCTGTTTTTT. The rearrangement uses TRBV18 and TRBJ2-2; 11 bases line up with TRBD2. The junction had 8 bases not matched to a gene; V was cut back by 4 bases and J by 1 base. The germline CDR1 and CDR2 sequences are KGHSH and LQKENI. The CDR3 totals 18 residues.

CDR3 nucleotide sequence: TGTGCCAGCTCACGTCAGGGAGGGGACTACGAGCAGTACTTC. It is translated as CASSRQGGDYEQYF. The chain joins TRBV18 to TRBJ2-7; 7 bases line up with TRBD2. Per the germline V gene, CDR1 is KGHSH and CDR2 is LQKENI. This CDR3 region has 14 residues. V lost 4 bases to trimming and J lost 3 bases; unmatched junction nucleotides: 6.

V is TRBV5-8 and J is TRBJ1-1; no clear D gene. The germline CDR1 and CDR2 sequences are SGHTS and YDEGEE. The CDR3 consists of 13 residues. Trimming left V 5 bases short and J 1 base short, with 9 bases between. Written as DNA, the CDR3 is TGTGCCAGCAGGCTCACATGGAACACTGAAGCTTTCTTT. Protein: CASRLTWNTEAFF.

V gene TRBV6-1 combines with J gene TRBJ2-1, with 7 bases identical to TRBD1. The CDR3 is made up of 14 amino acids. The germline V gene encodes CDR1 MNHNS and CDR2 SASEGT. The V segment lost 3 bases and the J segment 2 bases; nucleotides outside the gene matches: 1. For the CDR3, the DNA is TGTGCCAGCAGTGACGGACAGGCCTACAATGAGCAGTTCTTC. Protein sequence: CASSDGQAYNEQFF.

The J gene is TRBJ1-1, the V gene TRBV11-2; 7 bases agree with TRBD1. The junction had 9 bases not matched to a gene; V was cut back by 3 bases and J by 11 bases. Germline CDR1 reads SGHAT; CDR2 reads FQNNGV. This CDR3 comprises 13 residues. DNA of the CDR3: TGTGCCAGCAGCTTGTGGGACAGTGCCGGGGCTTTCTTT. This sequence encodes CASSLWDSAGAFF.

The sample holds a few counts of this clone. Other DNA sequences in this specimen translate into the identical CDR3. The J gene is TRBJ1-3, the V gene TRBV19, with no clear D. V shed 3 bases and J shed 1 base, with 7 bases lying between them. This CDR3 contains 14 residues. Per germline, CDR1 LNHDA and CDR2 SQIVND (reference sequence). In DNA form, the CDR3 reads TGTGCCAGTAGTATCGGACTTTCTGGAAACACCATATATTTT. Its protein product is CASSIGLSGNTIYF.

The chain uses TRBV5-1 and TRBJ2-7; D call uncertain. The CDR3 sequence is 14 residues long. Trimming cost V 0 bases and J 1 base, with 8 bases left between them. The germline V gene has CDR1 SGHRS and CDR2 YFSETQ. CDR3 nucleotide sequence: TGCGCCAGCAGCTTGGCCGAGTATTCCTACGAGCAGTACTTC. This sequence encodes CASSLAEYSYEQYF.

This clone was detected only once. The chain combines TRBV5-1 with TRBJ1-2; D is ambiguous. The CDR3 is 15 amino acids. The germline V gene encodes CDR1 SGHRS and CDR2 YFSETQ. V gave up 0 bases and J gave up 5 bases, with 14 bases separating them. The CDR3 bases are TGCGCCAGCAGCTTGGAGGTTCGGGTCCCGTATGGCTACACCTTC. The encoded protein is CASSLEVRVPYGYTF.

The genes are TRBV5-1 and TRBJ2-1; TRBD2 agrees at 10 bases. Germline trimming cut 4 bases from V and 5 bases from J; bases unmatched to any gene: 6. Germline CDR1 is SGHRS and CDR2 is YFSETQ. CDR3 length equals 15 residues. CDR3 coding DNA: TGCGCCAGCAGCGTCGGGACTAGCGTCAACAATGAGCAGTTCTTC. It yields the protein CASSVGTSVNNEQFF.

The V gene is TRBV13, the J gene TRBJ2-2, with a tentative D call TRBD2 (6 bases). Between the trimmed V and J ends, which lost 4 bases and 1 base, there was a span of 10 bases. The CDR3 spans 15 residues. Looked up from germline, CDR1 is PRHDT and CDR2 is FYEKMQ (reference sequence). In DNA form, the CDR3 reads TGTGCCAGCAGCTCGCGGCGGGAGAACACCGGGGAGCTGTTTTTT. This codes for CASSSRRENTGELFF.

CDR3 in amino acids: CSVEPSTDTQYF. Here the CDR3 DNA reads TGCAGCGTTGAACCTAGCACAGATACGCAGTATTTT. The V and J genes are TRBV29-1 and TRBJ2-3; D remains ambiguous. The CDR3 runs 12 residues. The germline V gene has CDR1 SQVTM and CDR2 ANQGSEA. The V and J ends lost 2 bases and 0 bases respectively, with 3 bases between them.

This clone occurred once. CDR3 region: CASSLSEIEKLFF. In DNA, the CDR3 is TGTGCCAGCAGCTTATCTGAGATTGAAAAACTGTTTTTT. The V call is TRBV7-2, the J call TRBJ1-4; the D is unclear. The CDR3 totals 13 residues. The ends were cut back, 2 bases at V and 7 bases at J, with 8 bases in the middle. CDR1 is SGHTA and CDR2 is FQGNSA in the germline V gene.

This rearrangement joins TRBV10-3 to TRBJ2-3, with TRBD2 matching 9 bases. Looked up from germline, CDR1 is ENHRY and CDR2 is SYGVKD. The length of the CDR3 is 12 residues. The trim removed 2 bases at V and 11 bases at J, leaving 2 bases unmatched. The CDR3 sequence: CAISEAGGWQYF. DNA of the CDR3: TGTGCCATCAGTGAGGCGGGGGGGTGGCAGTATTTT.

The J gene is TRBJ2-1, the V gene TRBV19, with no clear D. Germline V gives CDR1 LNHDA, CDR2 SQIVND (reference sequence). This CDR3 is built from 15 residues. V was trimmed by 5 bases and J by 8 bases, leaving 19 bases between them. The CDR3 sequence is CASSLSSVPLDEQFF. The CDR3 DNA is TGTGCCAGTAGTCTTAGCTCCGTCCCGTTGGATGAGCAGTTCTTC.

This chain links TRBV5-4 with TRBJ1-2; weak D call: TRBD1 (6 bases). The CDR3 has 16 residues. Trimming stripped 2 bases from V and 7 bases from J, with 21 bases between. The germline CDR1 and CDR2 sequences are SGHNT and YYREEE (reference sequence). CDR3 residues: CASSLNLGTQIIGYTF. The DNA of the CDR3 is TGTGCCAGCAGCTTAAATCTAGGGACACAGATTATTGGCTACACCTTC.

This clone was counted a few times. The rearrangement uses TRBV2 and TRBJ2-5, with 11 bases matching TRBD1. Germline CDR1 is SNHLY and CDR2 is FYNNEI. CDR3 length equals 19 residues. The junction had 14 bases not matched to a gene; V was cut back by 2 bases and J by 3 bases. In DNA, the CDR3 is TGTGCCAGCAGTGAACCCCTCCGGACAGGGGGCCGTAATGAAGAGACCCAGTACTTC. Its protein product is CASSEPLRTGGRNEETQYF.